This T cell receptor beta chain was profiled in a study of shared clonotypes between healthy human individuals. The study's findings and limits: Non-shared clonotypes were found to have lower generation probabilities than the clonotypes that were shared by all four of the sorted-subset donors.

At a deep level, the assay was run. Only in-frame clones appear in the TCRdb table, and some are missing; sequencing was by immunoSEQ multiplex PCR. The table has approximately 2.5 million clones, more than 80% seen once. Concerning this clone itself: Its antigen is unidentified.

With 0 bases removed from V and 8 bases from J, the gap between germline ends came to 11 bases. Germline lookup yields CDR1 LGHNA and CDR2 YSLEER. The CDR3 consists of 15 residues. Sequenced material: naive CD4+ T cells sorted from blood. Noted subset: CD45RA+ positively selected. The rearrangement links TRBV4-3 to TRBJ1-6; D might be TRBD1 (5 bases). The receptor was derived from a man aged 18 to 35 in good health. The CDR3 loop reads CASSQDLTVHSPLHF. CDR3 DNA sequence: TGCGCCAGCAGCCAAGATCTGACAGTACATTCACCCCTCCACTTT.